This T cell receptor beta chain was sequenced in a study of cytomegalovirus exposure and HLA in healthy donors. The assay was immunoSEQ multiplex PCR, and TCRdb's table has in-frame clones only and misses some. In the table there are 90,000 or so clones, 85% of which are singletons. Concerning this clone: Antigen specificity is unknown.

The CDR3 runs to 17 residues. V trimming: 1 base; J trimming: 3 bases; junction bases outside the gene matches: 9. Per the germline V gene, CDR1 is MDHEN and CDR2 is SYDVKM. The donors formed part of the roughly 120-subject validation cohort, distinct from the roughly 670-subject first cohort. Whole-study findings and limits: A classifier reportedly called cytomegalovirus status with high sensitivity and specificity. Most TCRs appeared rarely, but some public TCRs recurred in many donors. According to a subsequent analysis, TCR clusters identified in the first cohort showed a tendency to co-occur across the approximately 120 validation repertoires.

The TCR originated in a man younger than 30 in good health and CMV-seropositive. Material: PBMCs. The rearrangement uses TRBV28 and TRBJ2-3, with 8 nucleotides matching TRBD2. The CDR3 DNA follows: TGTGCCAGCAGTTTATATCGTATTCGCGGGAGGACAGATACGCAGTATTTT. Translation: CASSLYRIRGRTDTQYF. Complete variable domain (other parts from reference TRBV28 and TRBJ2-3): DVKVTQSSRYLVKRTGEKVFLECVQDMDHENMFWYRQDPGLGLRLIYFSYDVKMKEKGDIPEGYSVSREKKERFSLILESASTNQTSMYLCASSLYRIRGRTDTQYFGPGTRLTVL.